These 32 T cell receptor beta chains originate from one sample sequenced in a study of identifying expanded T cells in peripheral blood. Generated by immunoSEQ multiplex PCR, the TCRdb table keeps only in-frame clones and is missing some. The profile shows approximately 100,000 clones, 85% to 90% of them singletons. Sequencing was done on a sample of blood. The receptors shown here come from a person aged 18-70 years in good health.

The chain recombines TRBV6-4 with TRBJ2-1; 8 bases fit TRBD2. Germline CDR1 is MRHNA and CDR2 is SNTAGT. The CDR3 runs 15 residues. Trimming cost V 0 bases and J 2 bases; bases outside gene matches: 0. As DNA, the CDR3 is TGTGCCAGCAGTGACTCTAGCGGGACCTACAATGAGCAGTTCTTC. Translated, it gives CASSDSSGTYNEQFF.

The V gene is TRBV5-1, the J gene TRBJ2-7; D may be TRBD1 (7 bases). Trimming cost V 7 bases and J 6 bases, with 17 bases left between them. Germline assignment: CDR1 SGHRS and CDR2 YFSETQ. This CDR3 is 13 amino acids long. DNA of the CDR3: TGCGCCAGCGCCCTGGAGGGGGCGGGCGAGCAGTACTTC. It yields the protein CASALEGAGEQYF.

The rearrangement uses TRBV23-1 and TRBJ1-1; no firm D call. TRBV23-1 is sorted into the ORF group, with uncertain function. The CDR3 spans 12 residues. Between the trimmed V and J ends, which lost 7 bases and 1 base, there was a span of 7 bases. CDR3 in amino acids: CASMPENTEAFF. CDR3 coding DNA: TGCGCCAGCATGCCAGAGAACACTGAAGCTTTCTTT.

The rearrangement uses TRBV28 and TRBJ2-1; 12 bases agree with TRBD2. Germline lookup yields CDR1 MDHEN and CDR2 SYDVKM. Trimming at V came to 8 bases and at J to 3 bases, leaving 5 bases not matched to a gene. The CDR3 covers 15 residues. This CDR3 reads CASVLAGGGYNEQFF. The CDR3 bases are TGTGCCAGCGTACTAGCGGGGGGAGGCTACAATGAGCAGTTCTTC. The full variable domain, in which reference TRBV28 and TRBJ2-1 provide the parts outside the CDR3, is DVKVTQSSRYLVKRTGEKVFLECVQDMDHENMFWYRQDPGLGLRLIYFSYDVKMKEKGDIPEGYSVSREKKERFSLILESASTNQTSMYLCASVLAGGGYNEQFFGPGTRLTVL.

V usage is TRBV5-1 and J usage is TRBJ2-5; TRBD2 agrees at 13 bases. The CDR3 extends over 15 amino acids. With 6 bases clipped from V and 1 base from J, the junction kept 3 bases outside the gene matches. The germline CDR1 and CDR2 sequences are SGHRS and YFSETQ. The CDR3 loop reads CASKWTSGGQETQYF. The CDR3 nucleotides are TGCGCCAGCAAGTGGACTAGCGGGGGCCAAGAGACCCAGTACTTC.

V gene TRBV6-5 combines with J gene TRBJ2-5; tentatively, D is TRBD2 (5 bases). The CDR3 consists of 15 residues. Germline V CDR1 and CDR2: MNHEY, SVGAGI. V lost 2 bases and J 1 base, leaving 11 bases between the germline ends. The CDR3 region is CASSYNGVLQETQYF. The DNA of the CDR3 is TGTGCCAGCAGTTACAACGGGGTACTCCAAGAGACCCAGTACTTC.

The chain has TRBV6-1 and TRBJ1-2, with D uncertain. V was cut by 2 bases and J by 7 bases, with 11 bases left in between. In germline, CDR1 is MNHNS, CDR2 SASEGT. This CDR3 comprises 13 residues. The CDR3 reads CASSERGWSGYTF. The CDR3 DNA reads TGTGCCAGCAGTGAACGAGGGTGGTCTGGCTACACCTTC.

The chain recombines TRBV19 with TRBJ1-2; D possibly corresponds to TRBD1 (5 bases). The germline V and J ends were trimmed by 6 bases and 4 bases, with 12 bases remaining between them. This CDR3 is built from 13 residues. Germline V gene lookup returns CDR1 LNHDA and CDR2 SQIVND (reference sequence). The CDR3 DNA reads TGTGCCAGTAGCCCAGGGCCAGGCTATGGCTACACCTTC. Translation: CASSPGPGYGYTF.

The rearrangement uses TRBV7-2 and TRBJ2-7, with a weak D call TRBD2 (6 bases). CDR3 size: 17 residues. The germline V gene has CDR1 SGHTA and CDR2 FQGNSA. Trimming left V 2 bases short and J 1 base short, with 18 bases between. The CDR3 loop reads CASSLSLTGARSYEQYF. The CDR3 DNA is TGTGCCAGCAGCTTAAGTTTGACGGGAGCCCGTTCCTACGAGCAGTACTTC.

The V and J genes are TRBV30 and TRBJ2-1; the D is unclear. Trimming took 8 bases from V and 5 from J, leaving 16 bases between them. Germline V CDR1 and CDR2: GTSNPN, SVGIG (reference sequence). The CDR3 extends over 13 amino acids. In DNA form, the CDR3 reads TGTGCCGGATTACTATACGCCGACAATGAGCAGTTCTTC. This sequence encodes CAGLLYADNEQFF.

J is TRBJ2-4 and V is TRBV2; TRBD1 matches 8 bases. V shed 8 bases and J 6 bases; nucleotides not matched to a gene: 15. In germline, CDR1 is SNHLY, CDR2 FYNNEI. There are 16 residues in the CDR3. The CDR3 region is CASSVLATGAGNIQYF. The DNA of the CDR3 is TGTGCCAGCTCGGTCCTGGCGACAGGGGCGGGAAACATTCAGTACTTC.

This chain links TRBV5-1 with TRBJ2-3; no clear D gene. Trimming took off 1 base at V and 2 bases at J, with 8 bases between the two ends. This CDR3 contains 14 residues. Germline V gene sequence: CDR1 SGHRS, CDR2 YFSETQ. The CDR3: CASSLIAVTDTQYF. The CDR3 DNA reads TGCGCCAGCAGCTTGATAGCAGTCACAGATACGCAGTATTTT.

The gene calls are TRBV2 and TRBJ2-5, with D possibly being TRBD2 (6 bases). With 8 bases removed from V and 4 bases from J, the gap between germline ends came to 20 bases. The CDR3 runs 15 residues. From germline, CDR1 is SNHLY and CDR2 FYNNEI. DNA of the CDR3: TGTGCCAGCGCCCCGGAGGGTCACTCGGGAGAGACCCAGTACTTC. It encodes CASAPEGHSGETQYF.

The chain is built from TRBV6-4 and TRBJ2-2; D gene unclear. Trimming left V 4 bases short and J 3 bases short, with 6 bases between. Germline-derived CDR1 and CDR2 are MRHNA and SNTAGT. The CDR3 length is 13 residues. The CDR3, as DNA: TGTGCCAGCAGTGGTGCGGACACCGGGGAGCTGTTTTTT. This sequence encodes CASSGADTGELFF.

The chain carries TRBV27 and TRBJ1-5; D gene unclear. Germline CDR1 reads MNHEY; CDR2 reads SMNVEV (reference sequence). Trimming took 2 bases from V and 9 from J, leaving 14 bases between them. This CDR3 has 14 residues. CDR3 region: CASSLVDIRSPQHF. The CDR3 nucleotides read TGTGCCAGCAGTTTAGTAGACATTAGGTCGCCCCAGCATTTT.

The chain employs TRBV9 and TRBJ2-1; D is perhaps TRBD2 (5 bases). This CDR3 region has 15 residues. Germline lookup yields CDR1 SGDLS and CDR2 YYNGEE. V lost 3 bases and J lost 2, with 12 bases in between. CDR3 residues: CASSGPSGTYNEQFF. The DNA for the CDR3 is TGTGCCAGCAGCGGTCCCTCCGGGACCTACAATGAGCAGTTCTTC. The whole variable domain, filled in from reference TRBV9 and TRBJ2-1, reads DSGVTQTPKHLITATGQRVTLRCSPRSGDLSVYWYQQSLDQGLQFLIQYYNGEERAKGNILERFSAQQFPDLHSELNLSSLELGDSALYFCASSGPSGTYNEQFFGPGTRLTVL.

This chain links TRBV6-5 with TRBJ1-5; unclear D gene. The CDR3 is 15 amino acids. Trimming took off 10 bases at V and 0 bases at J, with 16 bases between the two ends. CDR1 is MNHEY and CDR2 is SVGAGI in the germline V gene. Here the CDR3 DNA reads TGTGCCACCCTTTCCCGGCCGGATAGCAATCAGCCCCAGCATTTT. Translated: CATLSRPDSNQPQHF.

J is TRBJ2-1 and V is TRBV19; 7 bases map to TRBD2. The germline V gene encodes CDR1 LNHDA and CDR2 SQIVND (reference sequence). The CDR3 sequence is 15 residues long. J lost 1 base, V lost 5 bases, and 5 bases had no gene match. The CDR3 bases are TGTGCCAGTAGTCCGGCGGGGGTTTCCTACAATGAGCAGTTCTTC. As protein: CASSPAGVSYNEQFF.

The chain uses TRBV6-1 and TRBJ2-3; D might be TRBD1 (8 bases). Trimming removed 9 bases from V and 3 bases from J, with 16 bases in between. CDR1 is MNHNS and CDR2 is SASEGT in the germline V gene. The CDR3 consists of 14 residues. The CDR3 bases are TGTGCCAGTAGACAGGGGAGGGAGACAGATACGCAGTATTTT. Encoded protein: CASRQGRETDTQYF.

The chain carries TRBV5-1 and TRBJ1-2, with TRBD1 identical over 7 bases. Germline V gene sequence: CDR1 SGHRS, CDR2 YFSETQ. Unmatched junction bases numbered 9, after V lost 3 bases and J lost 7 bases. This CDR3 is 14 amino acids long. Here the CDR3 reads CASSWQGEEVGYTF. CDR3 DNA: TGCGCCAGCAGCTGGCAGGGGGAGGAGGTTGGCTACACCTTC.

In nucleotides, the CDR3 is TGCGCCAGCAGTGAGTGGTATATGGGCGGCTTGAACACTGAAGCTTTCTTT. Its protein product is CASSEWYMGGLNTEAFF. The V gene is TRBV10-2, the J gene TRBJ1-1; D gene ambiguous. V was clipped by 1 base and J by 0 bases, with 15 bases between them. The germline gives CDR1 WSHSY, CDR2 SAAADI. This CDR3 comprises 17 residues.

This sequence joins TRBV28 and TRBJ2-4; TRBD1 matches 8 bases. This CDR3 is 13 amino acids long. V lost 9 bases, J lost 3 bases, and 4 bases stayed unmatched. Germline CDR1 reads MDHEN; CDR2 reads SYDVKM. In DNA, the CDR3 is TGTGCCAGTGGGGACAGGAACAAAAACATTCAGTACTTC. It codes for CASGDRNKNIQYF. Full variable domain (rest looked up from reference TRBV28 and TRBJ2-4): DVKVTQSSRYLVKRTGEKVFLECVQDMDHENMFWYRQDPGLGLRLIYFSYDVKMKEKGDIPEGYSVSREKKERFSLILESASTNQTSMYLCASGDRNKNIQYFGAGTRLSVL.

CDR3 DNA: TGCGCCAGCAGAAAGCGGGAGGATCGGGAGCAGTACTTC. This translates into CASRKREDREQYF. The V and J genes are TRBV5-1 and TRBJ2-7, with 9 positions matching TRBD2. The trim removed 5 bases at V and 7 bases at J, leaving 7 bases unmatched. This CDR3 is 13 amino acids long. Germline CDR1 SGHRS, CDR2 YFSETQ.

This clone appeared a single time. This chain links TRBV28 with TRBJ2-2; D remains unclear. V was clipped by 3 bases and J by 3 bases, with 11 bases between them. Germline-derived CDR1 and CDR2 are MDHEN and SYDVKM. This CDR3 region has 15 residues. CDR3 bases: TGTGCCAGCAGTTTGGCTAGACTTTACACCGGGGAGCTGTTTTTT. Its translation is CASSLARLYTGELFF.

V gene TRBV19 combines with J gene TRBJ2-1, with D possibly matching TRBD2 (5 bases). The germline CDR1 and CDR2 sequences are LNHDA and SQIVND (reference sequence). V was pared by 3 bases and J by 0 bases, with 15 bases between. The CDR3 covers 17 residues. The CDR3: CASSIGADRRSYNEQFF. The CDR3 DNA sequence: TGTGCCAGTAGTATTGGAGCGGACCGCCGCTCCTACAATGAGCAGTTCTTC.

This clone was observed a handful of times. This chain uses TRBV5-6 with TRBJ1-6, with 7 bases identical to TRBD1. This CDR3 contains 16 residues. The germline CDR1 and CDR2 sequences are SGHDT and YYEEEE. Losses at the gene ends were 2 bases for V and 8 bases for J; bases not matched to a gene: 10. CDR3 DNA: TGTGCCAGCAGCTTTGAGACAGGGCTATGGGATTCACCCCTCCACTTT. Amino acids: CASSFETGLWDSPLHF.

Here the CDR3 DNA reads TGTGCCAGCAGTTACACCTTCACCGGGGAGCTGTTTTTT. The encoded protein is CASSYTFTGELFF. The chain couples TRBV6-5 to TRBJ2-2; D gene ambiguous. The CDR3 runs to 13 residues. Trimming removed 2 bases from V and 4 bases from J, with 5 bases in between. Germline V gene sequence: CDR1 MNHEY, CDR2 SVGAGI.

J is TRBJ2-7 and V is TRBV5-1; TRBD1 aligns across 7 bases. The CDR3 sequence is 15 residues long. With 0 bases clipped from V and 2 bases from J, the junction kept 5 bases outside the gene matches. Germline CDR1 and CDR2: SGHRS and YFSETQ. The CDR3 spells CASSLETGIAYEQYF. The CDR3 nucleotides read TGCGCCAGCAGCTTGGAGACAGGGATAGCCTACGAGCAGTACTTC.

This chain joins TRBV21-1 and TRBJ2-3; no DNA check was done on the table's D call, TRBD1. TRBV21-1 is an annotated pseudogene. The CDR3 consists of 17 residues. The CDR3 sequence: CASSKGRDSQATDTQYF. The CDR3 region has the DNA TGTGCCAGCAGCAAAGGGAGGGACAGCCAAGCCACAGATACGCAGTATTTT.

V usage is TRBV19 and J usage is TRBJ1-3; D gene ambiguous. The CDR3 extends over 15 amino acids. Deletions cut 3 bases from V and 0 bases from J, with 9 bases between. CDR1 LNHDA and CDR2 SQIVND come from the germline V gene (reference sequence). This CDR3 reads CASSIWPGSGNTIYF. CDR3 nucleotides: TGTGCCAGTAGTATTTGGCCTGGCTCTGGAAACACCATATATTTT.

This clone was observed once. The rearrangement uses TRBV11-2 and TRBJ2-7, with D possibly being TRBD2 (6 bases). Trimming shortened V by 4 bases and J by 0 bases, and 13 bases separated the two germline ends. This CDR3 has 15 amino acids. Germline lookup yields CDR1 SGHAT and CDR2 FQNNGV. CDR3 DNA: TGTGCCAGCAGCTACTCGGGAGCAGGCTCCTACGAGCAGTACTTC. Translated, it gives CASSYSGAGSYEQYF.

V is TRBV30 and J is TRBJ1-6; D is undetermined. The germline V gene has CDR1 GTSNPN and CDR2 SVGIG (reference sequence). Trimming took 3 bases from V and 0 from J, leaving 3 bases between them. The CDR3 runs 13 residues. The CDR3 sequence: CAWSYSYNSPLHF. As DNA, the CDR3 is TGTGCCTGGAGCTACTCCTATAATTCACCCCTCCACTTT. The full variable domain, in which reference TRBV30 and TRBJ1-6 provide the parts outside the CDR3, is SQTIHQWPATLVQPVGSPLSLECTVEGTSNPNLYWYRQAAGRGLQLLFYSVGIGQISSEVPQNLSASRPQDRQFILSSKKLLLSDSGFYLCAWSYSYNSPLHFGNGTRLTVT.